The T cell receptor (beta chain) described here comes from a study of cytomegalovirus exposure and HLA in healthy donors. Germline V gene sequence: CDR1 SEHNR, CDR2 FQNEAQ (reference sequence). Trimming at V came to 4 bases and at J to 3 bases, leaving 2 bases not matched to a gene. The CDR3 contains 13 residues. Whole-study results and caveats: The study labeled more than 150 TCR beta chains cytomegalovirus-associated.

The roughly 120-subject validation cohort, separate from the roughly 700-subject first cohort, included the donors. This table comes from immunoSEQ multiplex PCR, and its TCRdb copy is limited to in-frame clones, with some not included. The table shows approximately 150,000 clones, with 80% to 90% occurring only once. Regarding this clone: Its antigen is unknown.

The chain couples TRBV7-9 to TRBJ2-7; 8 nucleotides align to TRBD1. The sequencing sample was made of PBMCs. The sequence was collected from a man aged 18 to 29 in good health and CMV-seropositive. As DNA, the CDR3 is TGTGCCAGCAGCTGGGGACAGGACTACGAGCAGTACTTC. This translates into CASSWGQDYEQYF. Full variable domain (rest looked up from reference TRBV7-9 and TRBJ2-7): DTGVSQNPRHKITKRGQNVTFRCDPISEHNRLYWYRQTLGQGPEFLTYFQNEAQLEKSRLLSDRFSAERPKGSFSTLEIQRTEQGDSAMYLCASSWGQDYEQYFGPGTRLTVT.